A selection of T cell receptor beta chains follows, all from one sample in a study of blood T cell repertoires in COVID-19. The repertoire was sequenced with immunoSEQ multiplex PCR; TCRdb's copy has only in-frame clones and lacks some. The sample consists of around 160,000 clones, over 80% of them appearing once. Sequenced: PBMCs or T cells enriched from blood (not recorded which). Receptors originate from a woman aged 55-70 years who had recovered from COVID-19. Each CDR3 is given with its conserved first and last residue. The D gene is left open where the match is weak. For some rows the clone size is stated as once, few or many, or as a class when expanded; others skip it.

v_gene	j_gene	d_gene	abundance	CDR3aa	CDR3nt
TRBV10-3	TRBJ1-1	NA	NA	CAISESIGNTEAFF	TGTGCCATCAGTGAGTCGATCGGGAACACTGAAGCTTTCTTT
TRBV19	TRBJ1-5	TRBD1	NA	CASRRGQGDQPQHF	TGTGCCAGTAGACGGGGACAGGGAGACCAGCCCCAGCATTTT
TRBV6-2/TRBV6-3	TRBJ2-3	NA	NA	CASSYPSFPGPSRSTDTQYF	TGTGCCAGCAGTTACCCTTCTTTCCCCGGGCCTAGCCGAAGCACAGATACGCAGTATTTT
TRBV18	TRBJ2-1	NA	NA	CASSGGNEYEQFF	TGTGCCAGCTCAGGCGGGAATGAGTATGAGCAGTTCTTC
TRBV28	TRBJ1-3	TRBD1	NA	CASSFTLDRAGNTIYF	TGTGCCAGCAGTTTTACTCTTGACAGGGCTGGAAACACCATATATTTT
TRBV6-5	TRBJ1-3	NA	NA	CASSYSYAGSGNTIYF	TGTGCCAGCAGTTACTCATACGCCGGCTCTGGAAACACCATATATTTT
TRBV4-1	TRBJ2-1	TRBD1	once	CASSPGQGNEQFF	TGCGCCAGCAGCCCGGGACAGGGGAATGAGCAGTTCTTC
TRBV24-1	TRBJ2-5	TRBD2	NA	CATSDRIAGVATQYF	TGTGCCACCAGTGATCGTATAGCGGGAGTCGCGACCCAGTACTTC
TRBV7-9	TRBJ2-2	NA	NA	CALELGAINTGELFF	TGTGCCCTCGAACTGGGGGCCATCAACACCGGGGAGCTGTTTTTT
TRBV18	TRBJ2-7	TRBD2	NA	CASSPLAGATVEQYF	TGTGCCAGCTCACCCCTAGCGGGTGCTACTGTAGAGCAGTACTTC
TRBV7-3	TRBJ1-1	NA	NA	CATQPGTPNTEAFF	TGTGCCACCCAGCCCGGGACACCGAACACTGAAGCTTTCTTT
TRBV12-3/TRBV12-4	TRBJ1-5	NA	NA	CASSYSENQPQHF	TGTGCCAGCAGTTATAGTGAGAATCAGCCCCAGCATTTT
TRBV5-1	TRBJ2-2	TRBD2	NA	CASSYSRGGTGELFF	TGCGCCAGCAGCTACTCGCGGGGGGGCACCGGGGAGCTGTTTTTT
TRBV7-3	TRBJ1-2	TRBD1	NA	CASSLIPGQEGLYDGYTF	TGTGCCAGCAGCTTAATACCGGGACAGGAGGGGCTCTATGATGGCTACACCTTC
TRBV6-5	TRBJ1-6	NA	NA	CASSSQGMGSPLHF	TGTGCCAGCAGTTCGCAGGGGATGGGTTCACCCCTCCACTTT
TRBV7-2	TRBJ2-7	NA	NA	CASSLGPRTGEQYF	TGTGCCAGCAGCTTAGGCCCCCGGACGGGGGAGCAGTACTTC
TRBV19	TRBJ2-7	TRBD2	NA	CASSPRTSGSYEQYF	TGTGCCAGTAGTCCCAGGACTAGCGGGAGCTACGAGCAGTACTTC
TRBV2	TRBJ2-7	NA	NA	CASSELRTYEQYF	TGTGCCAGCAGTGAATTGCGTACCTACGAGCAGTACTTC